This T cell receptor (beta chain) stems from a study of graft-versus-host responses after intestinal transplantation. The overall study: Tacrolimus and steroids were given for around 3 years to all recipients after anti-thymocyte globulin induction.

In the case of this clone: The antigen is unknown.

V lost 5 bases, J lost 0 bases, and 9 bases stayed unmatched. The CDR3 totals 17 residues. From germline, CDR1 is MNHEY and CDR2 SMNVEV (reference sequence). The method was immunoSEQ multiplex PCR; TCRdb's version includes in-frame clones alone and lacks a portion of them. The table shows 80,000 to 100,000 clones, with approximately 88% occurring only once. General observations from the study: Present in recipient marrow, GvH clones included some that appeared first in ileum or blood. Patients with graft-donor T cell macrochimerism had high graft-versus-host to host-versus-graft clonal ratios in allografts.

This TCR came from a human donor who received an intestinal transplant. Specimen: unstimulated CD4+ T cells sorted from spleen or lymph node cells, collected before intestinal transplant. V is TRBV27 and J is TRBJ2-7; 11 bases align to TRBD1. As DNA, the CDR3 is TGTGCCAGCAGTATCCGGGACAGGGGGATCGCCTCCTACGAGCAGTACTTC. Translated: CASSIRDRGIASYEQYF.